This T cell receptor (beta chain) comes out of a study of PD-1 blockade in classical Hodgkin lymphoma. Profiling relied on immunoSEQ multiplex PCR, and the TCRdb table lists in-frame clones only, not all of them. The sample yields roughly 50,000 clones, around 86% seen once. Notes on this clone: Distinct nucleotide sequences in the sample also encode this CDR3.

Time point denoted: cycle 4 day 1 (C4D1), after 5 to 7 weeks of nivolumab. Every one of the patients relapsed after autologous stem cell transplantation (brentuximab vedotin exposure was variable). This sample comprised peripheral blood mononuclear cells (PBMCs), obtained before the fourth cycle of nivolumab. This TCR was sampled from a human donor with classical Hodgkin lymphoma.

The CDR3 loop is CASSVSGGATGELFF. CDR3 sequence (DNA): TGTGCCAGCAGCGTTAGCGGGGGGGCCACCGGGGAGCTGTTTTTT. J is TRBJ2-2 and V is TRBV9; TRBD2 matches 11 bases. Per the germline V gene, CDR1 is SGDLS and CDR2 is YYNGEE. There are 15 residues in the CDR3. The junction had 1 base not matched to a gene; V was cut back by 2 bases and J by 4 bases.